This TCR beta chain originates from a study of shared clonotypes between healthy human individuals. Study outcomes and limitations: Memory subsets had estimated richness that was generally smaller than that of naive subsets.

Each subset's genomic DNA was shared equally among a number of immunoSEQ plates. Assay: immunoSEQ multiplex PCR; the TCRdb copy retains only in-frame clones and omits some. The sample consists of roughly 1,100,000 clones, about 80% of them appearing once. This clone was seen just once. Its antigen is unidentified. V lost 5 bases, J lost 4 bases, and 12 bases stayed unmatched. The CDR3 extends over 16 amino acids. Per germline, CDR1 SEHNR and CDR2 FQNEAQ (reference sequence). The sequence derives from a man aged 18 to 29 in good health. The rearrangement links TRBV7-9 to TRBJ1-1; TRBD1 agrees at 8 bases. What was sequenced was memory CD4+ T cells sorted from blood. Subset specified: CD45RA-negative fraction. In DNA form, the CDR3 reads TGTGCCAGCAGCACACACGGCAGGGGGCAAGCCACTGAAGCTTTCTTT. The encoded protein is CASSTHGRGQATEAFF.